The entry below describes one T cell receptor beta chain. What it recognizes is unknown. PCR was performed a second time for about 7 to 12 cycles using a sample-barcoded 5' primer and a J-beta primer mix. TCRdb redid the calling of the 5' RACE reads with MiXCR, one entry per CDR3 protein. Among approximately 760,000 distinct CDR3 sequences, approximately 25% were seen once, and the ten largest hold 9.4%. The data are from a study of blood T cells in healthy people across ages. Across the study: About one barcoded TCR beta cDNA was captured per two T cells. General study points: Fewer expanded clones and more diversity marked long-lived versus aged donors. Expanded clonotype shifts may have been confounded, as the donors had an unknown CMV status.

Germline V gene lookup returns CDR1 MNHNS and CDR2 SASEGT. This CDR3 is built from 13 residues. V was trimmed by 7 bases and J by 0 bases, leaving 4 bases between them. These records were also assigned to another study, of T cells of mothers and their children.

The chain joins TRBV6-1 to TRBJ2-6; no clear D. The clonotype comes from a boy younger than 18 in good health. Material for sequencing was blood. The CDR3 sequence is CASNPSGANVLTF. The DNA for the CDR3 is TGTGCCAGCAACCCCTCTGGGGCCAACGTCCTGACTTTC.